This passage covers 10 T cell receptor beta chains from one sample sequenced in a study of identical twins. TCRdb re-derived calls from the 5' RACE reads in MiXCR, one entry per CDR3 protein. The sample includes approximately 220,000 distinct CDR3 sequences, around 8% of them seen just once. The data also belong to a second study, concerning yellow fever vaccine responses in identical twins.

The sample comprised memory (CD45RO+) T cells sorted from blood. The source of these receptors is a woman between 18 and 30 years old in good health.

The chain joins TRBV7-2 to TRBJ1-2; TRBD1 agrees at 8 bases. Germline V gives CDR1 SGHTA, CDR2 FQGNSA. J was trimmed by 5 bases and V by 5 bases; bases with no gene match: 10. The CDR3 contains 15 residues. CDR3 residues: CASSLRGQDRYGYTF. The CDR3 nucleotides read TGTGCCAGCAGCCTCCGGGGACAGGATAGATATGGCTACACCTTC. Full variable domain (rest looked up from reference TRBV7-2 and TRBJ1-2): GAGVSQSPSNKVTEKGKDVELRCDPISGHTALYWYRQSLGQGLEFLIYFQGNSAPDKSGLPSDRFSAERTGGSVSTLTIQRTQQEDSAVYLCASSLRGQDRYGYTFGSGTRLTVV.

Turning to this clonotype: A read error may explain this, as a much larger clone is one base away. The rearrangement uses TRBV9 and TRBJ2-1; no clear D gene. CDR3 size: 13 residues. Germline V gives CDR1 SGDLS, CDR2 YYNGEE. The ends were cut back, 2 bases at V and 9 bases at J, with 12 bases in the middle. Here the CDR3 reads CASSVGVDCEQFF. CDR3 nucleotides: TGTGCCAGCAGCGTTGGGGTAGACTGTGAGCAGTTCTTC.

This clonotype was observed many times. The chain is built from TRBV20-1 and TRBJ2-3; 12 nucleotides align to TRBD1. Trimming cost V 0 bases and J 4 bases; bases outside gene matches: 5. There are 16 residues in the CDR3. Germline V gene lookup returns CDR1 DFQATT and CDR2 SNEGSKA (reference sequence). Written as DNA, the CDR3 is TGCAGTGCTAGAGAGGGACAGGGGGCTTGGTCAGATACGCAGTATTTT. This gives the protein CSAREGQGAWSDTQYF.

This clonotype has ten or more counts. This sequence joins TRBV15 and TRBJ2-5; D is possibly TRBD1 (6 bases). The germline V gene encodes CDR1 LNHNV and CDR2 YYDKDF (reference sequence). Deletions cut 4 bases from V and 5 bases from J, with 17 bases between. The CDR3 sequence is 15 residues long. The CDR3 region is CATSNVQGLVETQYF. Written as DNA, the CDR3 is TGTGCCACCAGCAACGTTCAGGGGCTTGTGGAGACCCAGTACTTC.

This clonotype was seen more than once but under ten times. The chain carries TRBV30 and TRBJ2-3, with TRBD2 matching 13 bases. In germline, CDR1 is GTSNPN, CDR2 SVGIG (reference sequence). The CDR3 length is 14 residues. Trimming removed 2 bases from V and 10 bases from J; junction bases left unmatched: 6. CDR3 sequence: CAWSKLAGGLAQYF. In DNA form, the CDR3 reads TGTGCCTGGAGTAAACTAGCGGGGGGGCTTGCGCAGTATTTT.

The chain carries TRBV7-2 and TRBJ2-5; 7 nucleotides line up with TRBD2. V was pared by 2 bases and J by 0 bases, with 6 bases of the junction left unmatched. In germline, CDR1 is SGHTA, CDR2 FQGNSA. CDR3 length: 16 amino acids. The CDR3 here is CASSLRLAANQETQYF. The CDR3 DNA reads TGTGCCAGCAGCTTACGTCTAGCGGCGAACCAAGAGACCCAGTACTTC.

This clonotype was counted ten times or more. This chain connects TRBV5-1 to TRBJ2-1; 8 positions agree with TRBD1. Germline V gene sequence: CDR1 SGHRS, CDR2 YFSETQ. This CDR3 has 13 amino acids. Trimming took 4 bases from V and 6 from J; bases not matched to a gene: 3. The chain's CDR3 is CASSPGQGNEQFF. As DNA, the CDR3 is TGCGCCAGCAGCCCCGGACAGGGCAATGAGCAGTTCTTC.

This clonotype appeared a few times. V is TRBV7-3 and J is TRBJ2-3, with TRBD2 matching 7 bases. Trimming at V came to 5 bases and at J to 3 bases, leaving 5 bases not matched to a gene. The CDR3 consists of 14 residues. The germline V gene has CDR1 SGHTA and CDR2 FQGTGA. The CDR3 region is CASSPRLATDTQYF. The CDR3 DNA sequence: TGTGCCAGCAGCCCCCGACTAGCTACAGATACGCAGTATTTT.

The sample holds a few counts of this clonotype. This chain joins TRBV20-1 and TRBJ2-4; the D is unclear. The germline gives CDR1 DFQATT, CDR2 SNEGSKA (reference sequence). The ends were cut back, 6 bases at V and 0 bases at J, with 9 bases in the middle. The CDR3 has 13 residues. This CDR3 reads CSAPGVAKNIQYF. CDR3 DNA sequence: TGCAGTGCCCCCGGCGTAGCCAAAAACATTCAGTACTTC.

This clonotype was seen repeatedly, ten times or more. This chain links TRBV3-1 with TRBJ2-5, with 9 bases identical to TRBD2. CDR1 and CDR2 (germline): LGHDT, YNNKEL (reference sequence). Germline trimming cut 1 base from V and 3 bases from J; bases unmatched to any gene: 6. The CDR3 covers 16 residues. CDR3 sequence: CASSQGLAVKEETQYF. The CDR3 DNA is TGTGCCAGCAGCCAAGGACTAGCGGTTAAAGAAGAGACCCAGTACTTC.